This TCR beta chain is drawn from a study of T cell responses to AZD1222 COVID-19 vaccine. Only in-frame clones appear in the TCRdb table, and some are missing; sequencing was by immunoSEQ multiplex PCR. Of tens of thousands of clones in the sample, about nine tenths are singletons; the top ten hold about 8.2%. J lost 7 bases, V lost 2 bases, and 6 bases had no gene match. CDR1 MDHEN and CDR2 SYDVKM come from the germline V gene. This CDR3 has 14 amino acids. The source is an adult in good health. Sequenced here: peripheral blood, sampled on day 0 of AZD1222 vaccination. J is TRBJ2-7 and V is TRBV28, with 9 positions matching TRBD2. The CDR3 nucleotides read TGTGCCAGCAGTTTAATCGGCAGCGGGAGGGAGCAGTACTTC. Translating it yields CASSLIGSGREQYF.